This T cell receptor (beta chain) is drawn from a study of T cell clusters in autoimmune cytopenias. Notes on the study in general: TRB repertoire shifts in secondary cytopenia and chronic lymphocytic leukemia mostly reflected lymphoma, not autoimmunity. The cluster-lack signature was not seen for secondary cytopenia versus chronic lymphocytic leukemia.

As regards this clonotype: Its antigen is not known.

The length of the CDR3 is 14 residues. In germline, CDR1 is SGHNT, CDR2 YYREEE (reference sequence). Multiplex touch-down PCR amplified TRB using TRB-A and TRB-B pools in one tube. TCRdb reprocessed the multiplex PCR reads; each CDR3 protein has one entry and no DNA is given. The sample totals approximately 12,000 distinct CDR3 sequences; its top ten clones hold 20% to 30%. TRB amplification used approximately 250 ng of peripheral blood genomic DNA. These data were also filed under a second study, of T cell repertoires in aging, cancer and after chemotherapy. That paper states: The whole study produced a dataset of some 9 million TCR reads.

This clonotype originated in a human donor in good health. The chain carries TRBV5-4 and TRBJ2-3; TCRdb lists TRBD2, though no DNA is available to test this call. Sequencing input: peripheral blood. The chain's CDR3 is CASSFSGVGDTQYF.